This TCR beta chain was identified during a study of cytomegalovirus exposure and HLA in healthy donors. Study overall: Earlier results showed approximately 110 million unique TCR beta sequences derived from approximately 170 million T cells. Whole-study findings and limits: Several of the most significant clusters appeared linked to common viral pathogens, based on a later analysis. In an earlier analysis, most TCR beta V segments were productive about 87% or about 30% of the time.

This CDR3 comprises 12 residues. V lost 3 bases to trimming and J lost 10 bases, with 7 bases between them. Germline assignment: CDR1 MNHEY and CDR2 SMNVEV (reference sequence). The donors (healthy individuals) were bone marrow donors. Regarding this clone: Its specificity is unknown.

The PCR used 60 Vbeta and 13 Jbeta primers. Clones were sequenced by immunoSEQ multiplex PCR, and TCRdb holds only the in-frame ones, with some missing. There are more than 100,000 clones in the sample, with 1.5% to 1.7% held by the top ten. V and J are TRBV27 and TRBJ1-6; D is unresolved. This TCR derives from a woman in her forties in good health and CMV-seronegative. Specimen: PBMCs. The CDR3 loop reads CASSFSLSPLHF. Here the CDR3 DNA reads TGTGCCAGCAGTTTTTCCTTATCACCCCTCCACTTT.